A selection of T cell receptor beta chains follows, all from one sample in a study of molecular identifiers for immune sequencing clone quantification. TCRdb passed the PCR reads through MiXCR, listing each CDR3 protein once. The data contain 490,000 or so distinct CDR3 sequences, about a fifth of them singletons. Material: naive CD8+ T cells from blood, with Jurkat cell RNA spiked in. Receptors originate from a human donor in good health. Some libraries in this study had Jurkat cell RNA spiked in. Each CDR3 is given with its conserved first and last residue. A D gene is named only where the DNA matches it firmly. Size is stated for part of the rows, as once, few or many counts, or as a class when the clone is expanded.

j_call v_call d_call clone_size cdr3_length cdr3_nt cdr3_aa
TRBJ2-4 TRBV5-3 NA NA 13 TGTGCCAGCAGCTTGGAGGGCGCGAAGTATCAGTACTTC CASSLEGAKYQYF
TRBJ2-7 TRBV6-6 NA many 15 TGTGCCAGCAGTCAGGGGGGCGCCCGGTTCTACGAGCAGTACTTC CASSQGGARFYEQYF
TRBJ1-1 TRBV3-1 NA many 15 TGTGCCAGCAGCCAAGAGCGCGGGACACTCACTGAAGCTTTCTTT CASSQERGTLTEAFF
TRBJ1-5 TRBV18 TRBD1 NA 16 TGTGCCAGCTCACCACTTCAGACAGGGAAGTATCAGCCCCAGCATTTT CASSPLQTGKYQPQHF
TRBJ2-7 TRBV4-1 TRBD1 many 15 TGCGCCAGCAGCCTGGGGACAGGGGGGGACTACGAGCAGTACTTC CASSLGTGGDYEQYF
TRBJ2-3 TRBV19 NA few 14 TGTGCCAGTAGCCCGGACGGGGGCGCAGATACGCAGTATTTT CASSPDGGADTQYF
TRBJ2-1 TRBV20-1 NA NA 15 TGCAGTGCTAGGGCCGACTTGAGCTCCTACAATGAGCAGTTCTTC CSARADLSSYNEQFF
TRBJ2-7 TRBV4-3 NA NA 15 TGCGCCAGCAGCCAAGACCTGGGCTCGACCTACGAGCAGTACTTC CASSQDLGSTYEQYF
TRBJ1-2 TRBV5-6 NA many 14 TGTGCCAGCAGCTTGGAGGACAGTAACTATGGCTACACCTTC CASSLEDSNYGYTF
TRBJ1-5 TRBV6-6 NA few 15 TGTGCCAGCACCGCCTGGAGGGATAGCAATCAGCCCCAGCATTTT CASTAWRDSNQPQHF
TRBJ2-2 TRBV29-1 NA NA 15 TGCAGCGTTGAAGAGACAGATGCGAACACCGGGGAGCTGTTTTTT CSVEETDANTGELFF
TRBJ2-4 TRBV29-1 NA many 13 TGCAGCGTTTTCGGTCTAGCCAAAAACATTCAGTACTTC CSVFGLAKNIQYF
TRBJ2-1 TRBV27 NA NA 16 TGTGCCAGCAGTTTTCCATCCCCCGGCGGATACAATGAGCAGTTCTTC CASSFPSPGGYNEQFF
TRBJ2-3 TRBV7-2 TRBD1 NA 20 TGTGCCAGCAGCCCGAAGGAGGGGACAGGAACCCTTTTTAGCACAGATACGCAGTATTTT CASSPKEGTGTLFSTDTQYF
TRBJ2-5 TRBV14 NA NA 16 TGTGCCAGCAGCCAATTCACCGGGACATTGTTGGAGACCCAGTACTTC CASSQFTGTLLETQYF
TRBJ2-1 TRBV27 NA NA 13 TGTGCCAGCAGTTCGAGAACTGGCAATGAGCAGTTCTTC CASSSRTGNEQFF
TRBJ1-6 TRBV20-1 NA NA 15 TGCAGTGTTAGGGACGGATTCTCCTATAATTCACCCCTCCACTTT CSVRDGFSYNSPLHF
TRBJ2-1 TRBV7-6 TRBD2 NA 16 TGTGCCAGCAGCTTAGGCGGACTAGAAGTAATCAATGAGCAGTTCTTC CASSLGGLEVINEQFF